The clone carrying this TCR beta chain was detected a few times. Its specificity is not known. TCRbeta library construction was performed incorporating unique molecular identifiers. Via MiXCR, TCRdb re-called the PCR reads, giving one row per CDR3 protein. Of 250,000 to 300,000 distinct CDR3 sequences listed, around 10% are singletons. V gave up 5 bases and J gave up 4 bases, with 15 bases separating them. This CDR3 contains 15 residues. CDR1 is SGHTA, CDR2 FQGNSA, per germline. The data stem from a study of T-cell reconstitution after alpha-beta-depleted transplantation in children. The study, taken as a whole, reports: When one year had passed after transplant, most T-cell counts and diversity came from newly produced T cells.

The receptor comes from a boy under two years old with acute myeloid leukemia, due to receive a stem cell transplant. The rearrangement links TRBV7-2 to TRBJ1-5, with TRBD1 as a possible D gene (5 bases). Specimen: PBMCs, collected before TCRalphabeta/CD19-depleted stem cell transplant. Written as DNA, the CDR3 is TGTGCCAGCAGCCTTACGTCCAGGGTGAATCAGCCCCAGCATTTT. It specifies CASSLTSRVNQPQHF. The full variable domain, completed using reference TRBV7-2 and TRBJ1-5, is GAGVSQSPSNKVTEKGKDVELRCDPISGHTALYWYRQSLGQGLEFLIYFQGNSAPDKSGLPSDRFSAERTGGSVSTLTIQRTQQEDSAVYLCASSLTSRVNQPQHFGDGTRLSIL.